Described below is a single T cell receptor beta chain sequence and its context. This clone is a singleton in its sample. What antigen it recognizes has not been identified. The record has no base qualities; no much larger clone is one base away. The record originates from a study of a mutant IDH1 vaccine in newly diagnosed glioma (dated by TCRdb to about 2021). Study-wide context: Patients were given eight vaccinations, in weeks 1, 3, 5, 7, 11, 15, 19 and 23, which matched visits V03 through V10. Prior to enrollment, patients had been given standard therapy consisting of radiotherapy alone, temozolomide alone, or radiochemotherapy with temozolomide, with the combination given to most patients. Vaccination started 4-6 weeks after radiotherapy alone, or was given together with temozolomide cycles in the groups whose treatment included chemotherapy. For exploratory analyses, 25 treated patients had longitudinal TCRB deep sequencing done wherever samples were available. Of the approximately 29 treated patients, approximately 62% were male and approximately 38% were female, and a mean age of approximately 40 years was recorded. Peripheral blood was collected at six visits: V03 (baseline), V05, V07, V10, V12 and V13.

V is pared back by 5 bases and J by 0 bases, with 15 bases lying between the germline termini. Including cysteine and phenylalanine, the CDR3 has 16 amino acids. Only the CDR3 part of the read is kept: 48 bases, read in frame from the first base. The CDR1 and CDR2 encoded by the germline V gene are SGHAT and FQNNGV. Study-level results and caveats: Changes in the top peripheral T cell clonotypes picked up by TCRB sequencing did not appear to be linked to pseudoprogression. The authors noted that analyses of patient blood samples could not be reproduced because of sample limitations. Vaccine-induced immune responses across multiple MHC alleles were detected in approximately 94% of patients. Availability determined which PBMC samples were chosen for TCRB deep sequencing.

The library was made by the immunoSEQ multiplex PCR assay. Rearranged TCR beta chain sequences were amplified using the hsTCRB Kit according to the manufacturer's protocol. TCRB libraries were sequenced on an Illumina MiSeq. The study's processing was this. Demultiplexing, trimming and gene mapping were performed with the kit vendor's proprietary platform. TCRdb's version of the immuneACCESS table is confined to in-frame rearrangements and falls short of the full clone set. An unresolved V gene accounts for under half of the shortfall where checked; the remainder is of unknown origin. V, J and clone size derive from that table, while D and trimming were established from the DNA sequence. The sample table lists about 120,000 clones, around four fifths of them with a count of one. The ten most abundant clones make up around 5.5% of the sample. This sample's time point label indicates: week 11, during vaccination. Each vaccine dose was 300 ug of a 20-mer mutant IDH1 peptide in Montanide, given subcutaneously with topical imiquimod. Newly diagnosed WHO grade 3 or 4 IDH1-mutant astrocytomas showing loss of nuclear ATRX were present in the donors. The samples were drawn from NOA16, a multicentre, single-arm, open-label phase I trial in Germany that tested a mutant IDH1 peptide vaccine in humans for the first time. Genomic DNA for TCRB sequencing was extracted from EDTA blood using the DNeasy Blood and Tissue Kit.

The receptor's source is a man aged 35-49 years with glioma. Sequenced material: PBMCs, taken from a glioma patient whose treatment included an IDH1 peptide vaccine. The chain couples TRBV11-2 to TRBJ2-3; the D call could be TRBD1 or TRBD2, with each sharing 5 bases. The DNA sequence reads TGTGCCAGCAGCCTCCACCGGGACGCAAGCACAGATACGCAGTATTTT. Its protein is CASSLHRDASTDTQYF.